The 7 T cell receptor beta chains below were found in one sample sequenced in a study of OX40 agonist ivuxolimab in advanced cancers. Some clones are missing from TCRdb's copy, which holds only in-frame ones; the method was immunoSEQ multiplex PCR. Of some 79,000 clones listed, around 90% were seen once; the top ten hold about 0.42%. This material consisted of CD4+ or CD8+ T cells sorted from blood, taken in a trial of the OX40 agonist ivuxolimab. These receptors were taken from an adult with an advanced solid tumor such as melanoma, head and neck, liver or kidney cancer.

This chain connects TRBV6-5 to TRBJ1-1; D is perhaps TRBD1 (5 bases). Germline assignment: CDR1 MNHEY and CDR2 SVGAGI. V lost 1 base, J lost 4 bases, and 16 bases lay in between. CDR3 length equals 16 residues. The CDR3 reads CASSYFFVGRGTEAFF. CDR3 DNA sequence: TGTGCCAGCAGTTACTTTTTCGTGGGACGAGGCACTGAAGCTTTCTTT.

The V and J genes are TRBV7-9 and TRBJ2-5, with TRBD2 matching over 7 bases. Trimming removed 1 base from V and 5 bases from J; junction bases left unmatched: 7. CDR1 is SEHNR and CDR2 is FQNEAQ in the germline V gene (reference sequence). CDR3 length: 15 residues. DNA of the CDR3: TGTGCCAGCAGCTTAGTCCTAGCGGCGCGTGAGACCCAGTACTTC. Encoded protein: CASSLVLAARETQYF.

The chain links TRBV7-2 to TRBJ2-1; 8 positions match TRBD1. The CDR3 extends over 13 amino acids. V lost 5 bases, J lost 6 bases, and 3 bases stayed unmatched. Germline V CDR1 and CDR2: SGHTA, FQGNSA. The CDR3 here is CASSATGGNEQFF. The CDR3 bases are TGTGCCAGCAGCGCCACAGGGGGCAATGAGCAGTTCTTC.

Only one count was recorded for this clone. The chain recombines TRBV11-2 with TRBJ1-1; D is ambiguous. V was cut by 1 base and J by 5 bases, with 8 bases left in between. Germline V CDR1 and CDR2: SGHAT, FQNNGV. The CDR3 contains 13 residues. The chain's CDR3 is CASSLGSETEAFF. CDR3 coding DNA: TGTGCCAGCAGCTTAGGGTCAGAGACTGAAGCTTTCTTT.

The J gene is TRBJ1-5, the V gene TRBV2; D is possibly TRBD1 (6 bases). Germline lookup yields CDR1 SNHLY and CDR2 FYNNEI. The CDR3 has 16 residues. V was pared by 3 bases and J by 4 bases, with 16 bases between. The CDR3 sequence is CASSDRSGVRNQPQHF. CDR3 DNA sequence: TGTGCCAGCAGTGATAGATCAGGGGTGAGAAATCAGCCCCAGCATTTT.

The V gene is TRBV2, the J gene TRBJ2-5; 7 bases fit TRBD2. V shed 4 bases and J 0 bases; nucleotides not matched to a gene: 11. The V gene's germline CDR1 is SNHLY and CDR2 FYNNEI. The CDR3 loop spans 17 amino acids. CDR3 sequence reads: CASSAGLAATYQETQYF. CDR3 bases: TGTGCCAGCAGTGCCGGCCTAGCGGCAACCTACCAAGAGACCCAGTACTTC.

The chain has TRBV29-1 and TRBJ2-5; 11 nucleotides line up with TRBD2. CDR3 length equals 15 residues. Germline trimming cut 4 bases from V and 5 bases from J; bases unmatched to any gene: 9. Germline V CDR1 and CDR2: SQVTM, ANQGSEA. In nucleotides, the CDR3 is TGCAGCGTTGGCTTTAGCGGGAGGGTTAAGGAGACCCAGTACTTC. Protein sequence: CSVGFSGRVKETQYF. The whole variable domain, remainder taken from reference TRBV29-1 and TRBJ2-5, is SAVISQKPSRDICQRGTSLTIQCQVDSQVTMMFWYRQQPGQSLTLIATANQGSEATYESGFVIDKFPISRPNLTFSTLTVSNMSPEDSSIYLCSVGFSGRVKETQYFGPGTRLLVL.